A single T cell receptor (beta chain) is shown here with its context. What it binds is unknown. The V segment lost 5 bases and the J segment 5 bases; nucleotides outside the gene matches: 3. The CDR3 is 13 amino acids. From germline, CDR1 is SGHTA and CDR2 FQGNSA. This sample stems from a study of cytomegalovirus exposure and HLA in healthy donors. Study-wide results and limits: According to a later analysis, most TCR beta chains associated with CMV appeared HLA-restricted.

13 Jbeta primers and 60 Vbeta primers were used for the PCR. Clones were read by immunoSEQ multiplex PCR, and TCRdb kept only the in-frame ones, dropping some. The repertoire includes fewer than 150,000 clones, 67% of them detected once, and 7.5% to 9% sits in the top ten. The receptor was derived from a man younger than 30 in good health and CMV-seropositive. J is TRBJ1-2 and V is TRBV7-2; 9 positions agree with TRBD1. What was sequenced was PBMCs. CDR3 amino acids: CASSGGTGYGYTF. CDR3 in DNA: TGTGCCAGCAGCGGTGGGACAGGGTATGGCTACACCTTC.